The TCR beta chain described here comes from a study of siplizumab effects on memory and regulatory T cells. Study observations and caveats: In unstimulated cells, naive T cells appeared more diverse than memory T cells and seemed major alloresponse contributors. A minor fraction of alloreactive clones, and no more, mapped to unstimulated subsets.

Germline CDR1 LNHDA, CDR2 SQIVND (reference sequence). V gave up 6 bases and J gave up 0 bases, with 14 bases separating them. This CDR3 comprises 15 residues. Only in-frame clones appear in the TCRdb table, and some are missing; sequencing was by immunoSEQ multiplex PCR. The sample holds over 85,000 clones, more than 90% seen once. Concerning this clone itself: The antigen is undetermined.

Sequencing used CD4+ T cells sorted from blood. This clonotype was obtained from a human donor in good health. The chain uses TRBV19 and TRBJ1-2, with D perhaps matching TRBD1 (5 bases). The CDR3 DNA reads TGTGCCAGTAGCCCCTGGGACGGACCTAACTATGGCTACACCTTC. This codes for CASSPWDGPNYGYTF.